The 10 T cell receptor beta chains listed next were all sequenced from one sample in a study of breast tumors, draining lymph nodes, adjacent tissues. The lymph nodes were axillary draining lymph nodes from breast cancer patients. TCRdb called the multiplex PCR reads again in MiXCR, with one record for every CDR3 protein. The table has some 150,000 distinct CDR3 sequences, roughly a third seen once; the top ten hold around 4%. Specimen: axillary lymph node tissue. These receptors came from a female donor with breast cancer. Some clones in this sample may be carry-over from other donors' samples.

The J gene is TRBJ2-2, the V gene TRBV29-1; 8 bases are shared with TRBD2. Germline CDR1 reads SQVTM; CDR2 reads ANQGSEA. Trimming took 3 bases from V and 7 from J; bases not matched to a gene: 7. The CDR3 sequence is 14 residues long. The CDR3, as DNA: TGCAGCGTTGACCCGGACGGGACTAGCGGGGAGCTGTTTTTT. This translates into CSVDPDGTSGELFF.

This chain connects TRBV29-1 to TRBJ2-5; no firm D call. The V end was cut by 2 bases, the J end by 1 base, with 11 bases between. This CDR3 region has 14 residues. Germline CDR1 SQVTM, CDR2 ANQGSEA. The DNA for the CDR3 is TGCAGCGTTGAATCTTGGGCAGTCCAAGAGACCCAGTACTTC. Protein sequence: CSVESWAVQETQYF.

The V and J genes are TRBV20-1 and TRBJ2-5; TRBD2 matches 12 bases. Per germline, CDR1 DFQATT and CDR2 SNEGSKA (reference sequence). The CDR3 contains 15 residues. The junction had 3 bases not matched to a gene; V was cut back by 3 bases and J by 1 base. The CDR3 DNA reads TGCAGTGCTAGTGGACTAGCGGGGTTCCAAGAGACCCAGTACTTC. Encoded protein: CSASGLAGFQETQYF.

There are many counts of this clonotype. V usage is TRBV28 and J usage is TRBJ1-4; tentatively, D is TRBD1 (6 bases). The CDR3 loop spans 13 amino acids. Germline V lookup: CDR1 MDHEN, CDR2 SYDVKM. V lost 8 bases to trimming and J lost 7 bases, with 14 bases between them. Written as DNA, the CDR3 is TGTGCCAGCCTAACTCCAGGGGTTGAAAAACTGTTTTTT. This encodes CASLTPGVEKLFF.

This chain's CDR3 is CSASGAGTQYF. The DNA for the CDR3 is TGCAGTGCTAGCGGGGCGGGGACCCAGTACTTC. The V gene is TRBV20-1, the J gene TRBJ2-5; tentatively, D is TRBD1 or TRBD2 (5 bases each). The CDR3 extends over 11 amino acids. Germline CDR1 is DFQATT and CDR2 is SNEGSKA (reference sequence). The ends were cut back, 3 bases at V and 7 bases at J, with 9 bases in the middle.

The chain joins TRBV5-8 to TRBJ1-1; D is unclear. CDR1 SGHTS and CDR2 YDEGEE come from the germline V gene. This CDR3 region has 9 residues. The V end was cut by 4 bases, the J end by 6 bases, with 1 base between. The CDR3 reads CASSPEAFF. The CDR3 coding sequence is TGTGCCAGCAGCCCTGAAGCTTTCTTT.

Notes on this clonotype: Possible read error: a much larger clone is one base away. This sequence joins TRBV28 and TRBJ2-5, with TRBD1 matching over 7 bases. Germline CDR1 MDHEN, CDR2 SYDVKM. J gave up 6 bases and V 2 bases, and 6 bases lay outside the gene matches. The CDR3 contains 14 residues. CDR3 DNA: TGTGCCAGCAGTTTAAGGGGGCTCGGGAAGACCCAGTACTTC. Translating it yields CASSLRGLGKTQYF.

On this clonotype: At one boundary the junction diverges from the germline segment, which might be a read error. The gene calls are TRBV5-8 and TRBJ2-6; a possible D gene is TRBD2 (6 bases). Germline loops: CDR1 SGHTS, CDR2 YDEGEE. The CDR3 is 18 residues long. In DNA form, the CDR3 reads TGCGCCAGCAGCATTAGCGGCGTCGAGGTCTCTGGGGCCAACGTCCTGACTTTC. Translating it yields CASSISGVEVSGANVLTF.

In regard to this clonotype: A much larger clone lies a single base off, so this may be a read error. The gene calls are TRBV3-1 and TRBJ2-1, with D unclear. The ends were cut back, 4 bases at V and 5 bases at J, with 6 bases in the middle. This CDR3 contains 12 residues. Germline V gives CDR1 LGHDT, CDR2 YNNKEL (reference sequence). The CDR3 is CASSPDHNEQFF. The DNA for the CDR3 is TGTGCCAGCAGCCCGGACCACAATGAGCAGTTCTTC.

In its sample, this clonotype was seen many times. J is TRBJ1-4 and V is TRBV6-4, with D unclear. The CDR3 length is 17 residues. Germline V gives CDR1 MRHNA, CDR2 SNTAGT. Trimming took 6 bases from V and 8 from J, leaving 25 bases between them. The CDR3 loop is CASRYPPDRRTEEKLFF. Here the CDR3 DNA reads TGTGCCAGCAGATACCCCCCGGACCGACGGACGGAGGAAAAACTGTTTTTT.